This TCR beta chain comes out of a study of cytomegalovirus exposure and HLA in healthy donors. Study-wide results and caveats: Segments of the TCR beta V type were, in most cases, productive about 87% or about 30% of the time in an earlier analysis.

PCR was performed using 60 Vbeta and 13 Jbeta primers. The repertoire was sequenced with immunoSEQ multiplex PCR; TCRdb's copy has only in-frame clones and lacks some. The table lists some 130,000 clones, 66% of them singletons. Germline V lookup: CDR1 MNHNY, CDR2 SVGAGI (reference sequence). J lost 5 bases, V lost 0 bases, and 10 bases had no gene match. This CDR3 region has 16 residues. In the case of this clone: As yet, its antigen is unknown.

The sample was PBMCs. V and J are TRBV6-6 and TRBJ2-7; 7 bases match TRBD2. This clonotype was obtained from a human donor in good health. Here the CDR3 DNA reads TGTGCCAGCAGTTACTCCCTCTCGCCGGGAGGTGACGAGCAGTACTTC. As protein: CASSYSLSPGGDEQYF.